This T cell receptor beta chain was obtained from a study of glioma-infiltrating T cells. This clonotype has ten or more counts. V shed 6 bases and J shed 0 bases, with 12 bases lying between them. CDR1 and CDR2 from the germline V gene are MNHNS and SASEGT. CDR3 length equals 15 residues. TCR alpha and beta CDR3 regions were amplified from RNA using iRepertoire nested multiplex PCR. TCRdb reprocessed the multiplex PCR reads with MiXCR, giving one entry per CDR3 protein. This table has roughly 100,000 distinct CDR3 sequences, about 30% appearing once. The clonotype originates from a human donor with low-grade glioma or glioblastoma, undergoing nonglioma brain surgery, or in good health (not recorded which). The chain has TRBV6-1 and TRBJ1-3; possibly TRBD1 for D (6 bases). The sample consisted of glioma tissue, nonneoplastic brain tissue, or PBMCs (not recorded which). The DNA of the CDR3 is TGTGCCAGCAGCCAACAGGGTCACTCTGGAAACACCATATATTTT. It specifies CASSQQGHSGNTIYF.